These T cell receptor beta chains were read from a single sample in a study of radiotherapy plus CTLA-4 blockade in lung cancer. Using immunoSEQ multiplex PCR, the repertoire was profiled, and TCRdb retains in-frame clones only, with some absent. This table holds about 87,000 clones, 85% to 90% found once. This sample comprised peripheral blood, obtained from a patient treated with radiotherapy plus ipilimumab. These receptors all come from a human donor with non-small cell lung cancer that progressed on radiotherapy plus ipilimumab. Both conserved end residues are part of each CDR3. D genes are given only for firm matches. The size of a clone is reported for some rows only, either as once, few or many, or as a class for expanded clones.

clone_size	v_call	j_call	d_call	cdr3_aa	cdr3_nt
NA	TRBV6-5	TRBJ1-2	NA	CASSYREDSPRGGYTF	TGTGCCAGCAGTTATCGTGAGGACAGTCCGCGGGGTGGCTACACCTTC
NA	TRBV30	TRBJ1-2	NA	CAWSGLWGASNSGGYTF	TGTGCCTGGAGTGGGCTGTGGGGGGCTAGTAATTCAGGTGGCTACACCTTC
NA	TRBV28	TRBJ1-5	NA	CASSYPRQSNQPQHF	TGTGCCAGCAGTTATCCCAGACAGAGCAATCAGCCCCAGCATTTT
NA	TRBV7-2	TRBJ1-3	NA	CASSLVEGLSGNTIYF	TGTGCCAGCAGCTTAGTCGAGGGACTCTCTGGAAACACCATATATTTT
NA	TRBV6-5	TRBJ2-1	NA	CASSPYTSHEQFF	TGTGCCAGCAGCCCTTATACTTCACATGAGCAGTTCTTC
once	TRBV28	TRBJ2-3	NA	CASYSEGFSTDTQYF	TGTGCCAGTTACAGCGAGGGGTTTAGCACAGATACGCAGTATTTT
NA	TRBV27	TRBJ2-2	NA	CASSFLSYPNTGELFF	TGTGCCAGCAGTTTTTTATCCTACCCGAACACCGGGGAGCTGTTTTTT
NA	TRBV7-9	TRBJ2-2	NA	CASIKGDKDTGELFF	TGTGCCAGCATTAAGGGGGACAAGGACACCGGGGAGCTGTTTTTT
NA	TRBV5-1	TRBJ2-3	TRBD1	CVSRTGSYSTDTQYF	TGCGTAAGTCGGACAGGATCTTATAGCACAGATACGCAGTATTTT
NA	TRBV7-2	TRBJ2-3	NA	CASSRDHTDTQYF	TGTGCCAGCAGCCGAGACCATACAGATACGCAGTATTTT
NA	TRBV6-5	TRBJ1-1	NA	CASSTGPTEAFF	TGTGCCAGCAGCACGGGCCCTACTGAAGCTTTCTTT
NA	TRBV27	TRBJ2-1	TRBD2	CASSLSGGRAAGHEQFF	TGTGCCAGCAGTTTATCGGGCGGGAGGGCGGCGGGGCATGAGCAGTTCTTC
NA	TRBV7-3	TRBJ2-2	TRBD2	CASSPGGGPATGELFF	TGTGCCAGCAGCCCGGGGGGAGGGCCCGCCACCGGGGAGCTGTTTTTT
NA	TRBV6-5	TRBJ1-3	NA	CASPLGVVPGNTIYF	TGTGCCAGTCCTCTAGGGGTCGTACCTGGAAACACCATATATTTT
once	TRBV5-1	TRBJ1-1	NA	CASSPTENTEAFF	TGCGCCAGCAGCCCGACAGAGAACACTGAAGCTTTCTTT
NA	TRBV9	TRBJ1-2	TRBD1	CASSGAGTAFYGYTF	TGTGCCAGCAGCGGCGCCGGGACAGCCTTCTATGGCTACACCTTC
NA	TRBV28	TRBJ1-2	NA	CASNLSRGLNYGYTF	TGTGCCAGCAATTTGAGCAGGGGCCTCAACTATGGCTACACCTTC
NA	TRBV11-2	TRBJ2-7	NA	CASSPLSGYEQYF	TGTGCCAGCAGCCCCCTGTCGGGTTACGAGCAGTACTTC
NA	TRBV5-1	TRBJ2-7	NA	CASSLASTYEQYF	TGCGCCAGCAGCTTGGCCAGCACCTACGAGCAGTACTTC
NA	TRBV7-2	TRBJ2-3	TRBD2	CASSPMAAGGTDTQYF	TGTGCCAGCAGCCCCATGGCGGCGGGGGGCACAGATACGCAGTATTTT
NA	TRBV5-1	TRBJ2-5	NA	CASSFNTPRETQYF	TGCGCCAGCAGCTTCAACACCCCAAGGGAGACCCAGTACTTC
NA	TRBV5-1	TRBJ2-7	TRBD1	CASSSGQLTVEQYF	TGCGCCAGCAGCTCGGGACAGTTGACGGTCGAGCAGTACTTC
NA	TRBV4-3	TRBJ2-5	TRBD2	CASSPREGTQYF	TGCGCCAGCAGTCCTAGGGAGGGGACCCAGTACTTC
few	TRBV27	TRBJ2-2	TRBD2	CASSTLIRTRDTGELFF	TGTGCCAGCAGTACCCTTATTAGGACTAGGGATACCGGGGAGCTGTTTTTT
NA	TRBV28	TRBJ1-1	TRBD1	CASSPGQGILVGAFF	TGTGCCAGCAGTCCCGGACAGGGGATTCTCGTCGGAGCTTTCTTT
NA	TRBV7-9	TRBJ2-2	TRBD2	CASSLAGLAVAGELFF	TGTGCCAGCAGCTTAGCGGGACTAGCGGTCGCCGGGGAGCTGTTTTTT
NA	TRBV27	TRBJ1-6	TRBD1	CASSLRTGNNSPLHF	TGTGCCAGCAGTTTACGGACAGGGAATAATTCACCCCTCCACTTT
NA	TRBV7-3	TRBJ2-6	NA	CASSTGLSGANVLTF	TGTGCCAGCAGCACGGGCCTCTCTGGGGCCAACGTCCTGACTTTC
NA	TRBV6-5	TRBJ1-1	NA	CASSLGPAGGTEAFF	TGTGCCAGCAGTTTGGGGCCCGCAGGCGGGACTGAAGCTTTCTTT
NA	TRBV7-2	TRBJ1-1	NA	CASSSGRGGWTEAFF	TGTGCCAGCAGCTCCGGGAGGGGGGGGTGGACTGAAGCTTTCTTT
NA	TRBV5-4	TRBJ1-4	TRBD1	CASSAGTGGFEKLFF	TGTGCCAGCAGCGCCGGGACAGGGGGCTTTGAAAAACTGTTTTTT
NA	TRBV7-9	TRBJ1-5	NA	CASSLGGQPQHF	TGTGCCAGCAGCTTGGGGGGCCAGCCCCAGCATTTT
NA	TRBV7-7	TRBJ2-5	TRBD2	CASSLRVVLAGYQETQYF	TGTGCCAGCAGCCTACGCGTCGTTCTAGCGGGCTATCAAGAGACCCAGTACTTC
NA	TRBV4-3	TRBJ2-2	TRBD1	CASKRTGWTTGELFF	TGCGCCAGCAAGAGGACAGGGTGGACCACCGGGGAGCTGTTTTTT
NA	TRBV4-1	TRBJ1-3	NA	CASSQASTASGNTIYF	TGCGCCAGCAGCCAAGCTAGTACGGCATCTGGAAACACCATATATTTT
NA	TRBV11-1	TRBJ2-7	TRBD2	CASSKKRLAGGPTYEQYF	TGTGCCAGCAGCAAAAAACGACTAGCGGGAGGGCCGACCTACGAGCAGTACTTC
few	TRBV19	TRBJ1-4	NA	CASSIGLTTNEKLFF	TGTGCCAGTAGTATAGGATTGACAACTAATGAAAAACTGTTTTTT
NA	TRBV7-6	TRBJ2-5	TRBD2	CASSRSTSGGETQYF	TGTGCCAGCAGCCGCTCGACTAGCGGGGGGGAGACCCAGTACTTC
NA	TRBV6-6	TRBJ2-1	NA	CASSYPPWEQFF	TGTGCCAGCAGTTACCCCCCGTGGGAGCAGTTCTTC
NA	TRBV9	TRBJ1-2	NA	CASSVEVGIPYGYTF	TGTGCCAGCAGCGTAGAGGTTGGGATCCCCTATGGCTACACCTTC
NA	TRBV7-3	TRBJ1-1	NA	CASSSESNTEAFF	TGTGCCAGCAGCTCGGAGTCAAACACTGAAGCTTTCTTT
NA	TRBV28	TRBJ2-1	NA	CASSSTQSSYNEQFF	TGTGCCAGCAGTTCGACTCAAAGCTCCTACAATGAGCAGTTCTTC
NA	TRBV18	TRBJ2-1	TRBD2	CASSPRTSGKHYNEQFF	TGTGCCAGCTCACCACGGACTAGCGGGAAACACTACAATGAGCAGTTCTTC
NA	TRBV14	TRBJ1-2	TRBD1	CASSQGTGAWYGYTF	TGTGCCAGCAGCCAAGGAACAGGGGCCTGGTATGGCTACACCTTC
NA	TRBV6-5	TRBJ1-2	TRBD1	CASRRPAGTDYGYTF	TGTGCCAGCAGACGACCTGCTGGGACAGATTATGGCTACACCTTC
NA	TRBV5-4	TRBJ1-1	NA	CASSLAAGYLNTEAFF	TGTGCCAGCAGCTTGGCCGCAGGCTATTTGAACACTGAAGCTTTCTTT
NA	TRBV6-5	TRBJ1-4	NA	CASRKQGGGDEKLFF	TGTGCCAGCAGAAAACAAGGGGGTGGGGATGAAAAACTGTTTTTT
NA	TRBV5-4	TRBJ2-3	NA	CASSLGRGQNTDTQYF	TGTGCCAGCAGCTTGGGGCGGGGGCAAAACACAGATACGCAGTATTTT
NA	TRBV7-2	TRBJ2-5	TRBD2	CASSLEGVLAGHQETQYF	TGTGCCAGCAGCTTAGAGGGGGTACTAGCGGGCCACCAAGAGACCCAGTACTTC
once	TRBV5-1	TRBJ1-5	TRBD1	CASSLVQGADLSNQPQHF	TGCGCCAGCAGCTTGGTTCAGGGGGCCGATCTTAGCAATCAGCCCCAGCATTTT
NA	TRBV6-6	TRBJ2-7	TRBD1	CASSPPGQGTTYEQYF	TGTGCCAGCAGTCCTCCGGGACAGGGGACCACCTACGAGCAGTACTTC
NA	TRBV6-1	TRBJ2-6	TRBD1	CASSKGRTRGPGANVLTF	TGTGCCAGCAGTAAAGGAAGAACCAGGGGGCCTGGGGCCAACGTCCTGACTTTC
NA	TRBV7-6	TRBJ1-2	NA	CASSSGGGGSGYTF	TGTGCCAGCAGCTCCGGGGGGGGTGGAAGTGGCTACACCTTC
few	TRBV7-6	TRBJ2-5	NA	CASSLSVVGETQYF	TGTGCCAGCAGCCTCTCTGTTGTTGGGGAGACCCAGTACTTC